The 32 T cell receptor beta chains given below trace back to one sample, sequenced in a study of cytomegalovirus exposure and HLA in healthy donors. Primers: 60 Vbeta forward and 13 Jbeta reverse. Sequencing used immunoSEQ multiplex PCR; TCRdb keeps in-frame clones, though not all of them. The sample holds approximately 180,000 clones, around 75% seen once. Sequenced material: PBMCs. Receptors originate from a woman under 40 in good health and CMV-seronegative.

J is TRBJ1-3 and V is TRBV18, with a tentative D call TRBD1 (6 bases). The germline V gene has CDR1 KGHSH and CDR2 LQKENI. The CDR3 spans 16 residues. The germline V and J ends were trimmed by 1 base and 0 bases, with 10 bases remaining between them. The CDR3 coding sequence is TGTGCCAGCTCACCACAAGGGACAAACTCTGGAAACACCATATATTTT. Amino acids: CASSPQGTNSGNTIYF.

The chain employs TRBV18 and TRBJ2-1, with 10 bases identical to TRBD2. Trimming at V came to 2 bases and at J to 8 bases, leaving 12 bases not matched to a gene. There are 17 residues in the CDR3. Germline-derived CDR1 and CDR2 are KGHSH and LQKENI. This CDR3 reads CASSPRAASGSMDEQFF. CDR3 nucleotides: TGTGCCAGCTCACCAAGGGCGGCTAGCGGGAGTATGGATGAGCAGTTCTTC. The full variable domain, in which reference TRBV18 and TRBJ2-1 provide the parts outside the CDR3, is NAGVMQNPRHLVRRRGQEARLRCSPMKGHSHVYWYRQLPEEGLKFMVYLQKENIIDESGMPKERFSAEFPKEGPSILRIQQVVRGDSAAYFCASSPRAASGSMDEQFFGPGTRLTVL.

V is TRBV2 and J is TRBJ2-7, with D possibly TRBD2 on 7 matching bases. From germline, CDR1 is SNHLY and CDR2 FYNNEI. CDR3 length equals 14 residues. Trimming removed 5 bases at V and 3 bases at J, with 14 bases between. CDR3 amino acids: CASSSGGRSYEQYF. The CDR3 nucleotides read TGTGCCAGCAGTTCCGGGGGGCGGAGCTACGAGCAGTACTTC.

In its sample, this clone was seen once. In DNA, the CDR3 is TGTGCCAGCAGCTTAGCACAGGGGTTATCTGGAAACACCATATATTTT. The encoded protein is CASSLAQGLSGNTIYF. The V call is TRBV7-2, the J call TRBJ1-3, with 7 bases identical to TRBD1. In germline, CDR1 is SGHTA, CDR2 FQGNSA. V shed 0 bases, J shed 1 base, and the junction held 3 bases outside the gene matches. The CDR3 contains 16 residues.

V is TRBV4-1 and J is TRBJ2-1, with a tentative D call TRBD1 (6 bases). Between the trimmed V and J ends, which lost 5 bases and 6 bases, there was a span of 11 bases. Germline-derived CDR1 and CDR2 are MGHRA and YSYEKL. The CDR3 has 13 residues. CDR3 in amino acids: CASSIPRGNEQFF. CDR3 sequence (DNA): TGCGCCAGCAGCATTCCCAGGGGCAATGAGCAGTTCTTC.

This clone has just one count. The chain recombines TRBV4-3 with TRBJ2-5; no definite D call. This CDR3 region has 15 residues. Germline V gene data show CDR1 as LGHNA and CDR2 as YSLEER. With 1 base removed from V and 0 bases from J, the gap between germline ends came to 9 bases. The CDR3 bases are TGCGCCAGCAGCCAAGGATTGCGGCACCAAGAGACCCAGTACTTC. Its protein is CASSQGLRHQETQYF.

The chain has TRBV5-4 and TRBJ1-1; D not resolved. The germline CDR1 and CDR2 sequences are SGHNT and YYREEE (reference sequence). The CDR3 sequence is 12 residues long. The ends were cut back, 0 bases at V and 11 bases at J, with 11 bases in the middle. CDR3 amino acids: CASSLAAEGAFF. The CDR3 nucleotides are TGTGCCAGCAGCTTGGCCGCGGAGGGCGCTTTCTTT.

CDR3 residues: CASSIGTGYEQYF. Here the CDR3 DNA reads TGTGCCAGCAGTATCGGGACAGGCTACGAGCAGTACTTC. The chain carries TRBV6-1 and TRBJ2-7; 8 bases fit TRBD1. The CDR3 extends over 13 amino acids. Germline lookup yields CDR1 MNHNS and CDR2 SASEGT. J was trimmed by 3 bases and V by 5 bases; bases with no gene match: 3.

This chain connects TRBV9 to TRBJ2-2; 8 bases align to TRBD1. The junction had 6 bases not matched to a gene; V was cut back by 0 bases and J by 2 bases. Per the germline V gene, CDR1 is SGDLS and CDR2 is YYNGEE. CDR3 length: 17 residues. DNA for the CDR3: TGTGCCAGCAGCGTAGCTGTCGGACAGGGAAACACCGGGGAGCTGTTTTTT. It translates to CASSVAVGQGNTGELFF.

The rearrangement links TRBV9 to TRBJ2-7; possibly TRBD2 for D (7 bases). The V end was cut by 0 bases, the J end by 5 bases, with 15 bases between. This CDR3 has 15 residues. The germline CDR1 and CDR2 sequences are SGDLS and YYNGEE. CDR3 nucleotide sequence: TGTGCCAGCAGCGTAGAAGGTGGGGGGGCCGACGAGCAGTACTTC. This gives the protein CASSVEGGGADEQYF.

The chain has TRBV27 and TRBJ2-5; 9 positions match TRBD1. V lost 8 bases, J lost 2 bases, and 12 bases stayed unmatched. This CDR3 has 16 residues. CDR1 MNHEY and CDR2 SMNVEV come from the germline V gene (reference sequence). The CDR3 region has the DNA TGTGCCAGCGAGGGAATCACGGGACAGGGACAAGAGACCCAGTACTTC. Encoded protein: CASEGITGQGQETQYF.

The chain has TRBV27 and TRBJ2-7; the D is unclear. Deletions cut 2 bases from V and 2 bases from J, with 10 bases between. Per germline, CDR1 MNHEY and CDR2 SMNVEV (reference sequence). This CDR3 has 14 residues. The CDR3 protein is CASSLRFQAYEQYF. The CDR3 DNA reads TGTGCCAGCAGTTTACGTTTTCAGGCCTACGAGCAGTACTTC.

The rearrangement joins TRBV13 to TRBJ1-2; 9 positions match TRBD1. The V segment lost 0 bases and the J segment 6 bases; nucleotides outside the gene matches: 8. Germline CDR1 is PRHDT and CDR2 is FYEKMQ (reference sequence). This CDR3 is 16 amino acids long. The DNA for the CDR3 is TGTGCCAGCAGCTTAGGTCGAGGACAGGGGACCGATGGCTACACCTTC. Residues: CASSLGRGQGTDGYTF. The full variable domain, its missing parts supplied by reference TRBV13 and TRBJ1-2, is AAGVIQSPRHLIKEKRETATLKCYPIPRHDTVYWYQQGPGQDPQFLISFYEKMQSDKGSIPDRFSAQQFSDYHSELNMSSLELGDSALYFCASSLGRGQGTDGYTFGSGTRLTVV.

The J gene is TRBJ2-5, the V gene TRBV18; D remains ambiguous. Deletions cut 2 bases from V and 1 base from J, with 8 bases between. The germline gives CDR1 KGHSH, CDR2 LQKENI. This CDR3 has 14 amino acids. In DNA form, the CDR3 reads TGTGCCAGCTCACCATCCCCCAGCCAAGAGACCCAGTACTTC. This codes for CASSPSPSQETQYF.

This sequence joins TRBV4-1 and TRBJ2-7; 14 bases fit TRBD2. Germline V gives CDR1 MGHRA, CDR2 YSYEKL. The V gene end was trimmed by 5 bases and the J gene end by 6 bases; junction bases not matched to a gene: 9. This CDR3 comprises 16 residues. The CDR3 here is CASSFMGLAGEGEQYF. The CDR3, as DNA: TGCGCCAGCAGCTTCATGGGACTAGCGGGAGAGGGCGAGCAGTACTTC.

The chain has TRBV2 and TRBJ2-1; TRBD2 matches 13 bases. The CDR3 is 15 amino acids. The ends lost 6 bases at V and 8 bases at J; junction bases unmatched: 7. From germline, CDR1 is SNHLY and CDR2 FYNNEI. The CDR3 DNA reads TGTGCCAGCAGGGATACTAGCGGGAGGGCCCATGAGCAGTTCTTC. It encodes CASRDTSGRAHEQFF.

This chain links TRBV18 with TRBJ1-1; TRBD1 aligns across 7 bases. The CDR3 is 14 residues long. The trim removed 6 bases at V and 1 base at J, leaving 5 bases unmatched. Germline V CDR1 and CDR2: KGHSH, LQKENI. The CDR3 here is CASSQGQKNTEAFF. CDR3 sequence (DNA): TGTGCCAGCTCGCAGGGACAGAAGAACACTGAAGCTTTCTTT.

V gene TRBV7-9 combines with J gene TRBJ2-7; TRBD2 matches at 15 bases. Germline V gene data show CDR1 as SEHNR and CDR2 as FQNEAQ (reference sequence). The CDR3 totals 16 residues. Unmatched junction bases numbered 4, after V lost 1 base and J lost 6 bases. The CDR3 DNA reads TGTGCCAGCAGCTTAGACGGGACTAGCGGGAGGATCGAGCAGTACTTC. This translates into CASSLDGTSGRIEQYF.

This chain links TRBV7-2 with TRBJ1-5; maybe TRBD1 (6 bases). The CDR3 is made up of 15 amino acids. The germline gives CDR1 SGHTA, CDR2 FQGNSA. Trimming stripped 5 bases from V and 0 bases from J, with 11 bases between. CDR3 region: CASSRTANSNQPQHF. CDR3 bases: TGTGCCAGCAGCCGGACAGCTAATAGCAATCAGCCCCAGCATTTT.

This chain connects TRBV7-8 to TRBJ1-1; 11 nucleotides align to TRBD1. Germline V gives CDR1 SGHVS, CDR2 FQNEAQ. The CDR3 totals 14 residues. The ends lost 1 base at V and 8 bases at J; junction bases unmatched: 3. CDR3 sequence: CASSLGTGGEEAFF. CDR3 nucleotide sequence: TGTGCCAGCAGCTTAGGGACAGGGGGCGAAGAAGCTTTCTTT.

This chain joins TRBV19 and TRBJ2-5; TRBD1 matches at 7 bases. The CDR3 is 15 residues long. Germline V gene sequence: CDR1 LNHDA, CDR2 SQIVND (reference sequence). Germline trimming cut 4 bases from V and 1 base from J; bases unmatched to any gene: 6. In DNA form, the CDR3 reads TGTGCCAGTAGTACGACAGGGCCCGGCCAAGAGACCCAGTACTTC. Amino acids: CASSTTGPGQETQYF. Full variable domain (rest looked up from reference TRBV19 and TRBJ2-5): DGGITQSPKYLFRKEGQNVTLSCEQNLNHDAMYWYRQDPGQGLRLIYYSQIVNDFQKGDIAEGYSVSREKKESFPLTVTSAQKNPTAFYLCASSTTGPGQETQYFGPGTRLLVL.

J is TRBJ2-1 and V is TRBV7-8; TRBD2 matches at 14 bases. The CDR3 covers 18 residues. Trimming cost V 1 base and J 0 bases; bases outside gene matches: 2. CDR1 is SGHVS, CDR2 FQNEAQ, per germline. The CDR3 region has the DNA TGTGCCAGCAGCTTAGTGGGACTAGCGGGGGTCTCCTACAATGAGCAGTTCTTC. Its protein product is CASSLVGLAGVSYNEQFF.

The chain has TRBV9 and TRBJ1-5; D is undetermined. Germline CDR1 SGDLS, CDR2 YYNGEE. The CDR3 is made up of 15 amino acids. V was cut by 4 bases and J by 0 bases, with 11 bases left in between. The CDR3 DNA reads TGTGCCAGCAGCCCTCGGGGAGATAGCAATCAGCCCCAGCATTTT. It codes for CASSPRGDSNQPQHF.

The J gene is TRBJ1-5, the V gene TRBV6-5, with 8 bases identical to TRBD1. J lost 0 bases, V lost 4 bases, and 2 bases had no gene match. The CDR3 runs 15 residues. Germline V CDR1 and CDR2: MNHEY, SVGAGI. The CDR3 DNA reads TGTGCCAGCAGTTTGACAGGGGTTAGCAATCAGCCCCAGCATTTT. Amino acid sequence: CASSLTGVSNQPQHF.

The genes are TRBV7-3 and TRBJ2-6; 11 positions agree with TRBD1. Looked up from germline, CDR1 is SGHTA and CDR2 is FQGTGA. V gave up 4 bases and J gave up 2 bases; unmatched junction bases: 4. CDR3 length: 17 residues. In nucleotides, the CDR3 is TGTGCCAGCAGCTCCGGACAGGGGGCGGCTGGGGCCAACGTCCTGACTTTC. It specifies CASSSGQGAAGANVLTF.

The V gene is TRBV7-9, the J gene TRBJ1-2; D might be TRBD1 (6 bases). From germline, CDR1 is SEHNR and CDR2 FQNEAQ (reference sequence). V gave up 1 base and J gave up 4 bases, with 19 bases separating them. This CDR3 comprises 17 residues. Written as DNA, the CDR3 is TGTGCCAGCAGCTTAGTGAGTCCGGCAGGGGACCGCTATGGCTACACCTTC. This encodes CASSLVSPAGDRYGYTF.

In nucleotides, the CDR3 is TGTGCCAGCTCACCACCCGGGACAGTAATCTATGGCTACACCTTC. Its protein product is CASSPPGTVIYGYTF. The chain uses TRBV18 and TRBJ1-2, with 7 positions matching TRBD1. In germline, CDR1 is KGHSH, CDR2 LQKENI. Trimming at V came to 0 bases and at J to 4 bases, leaving 5 bases not matched to a gene. The CDR3 contains 15 residues.

The rearrangement uses TRBV6-1 and TRBJ2-3, with D unclear. Trimming removed 2 bases at V and 0 bases at J, with 9 bases between. The CDR3 contains 15 residues. The germline CDR1 and CDR2 sequences are MNHNS and SASEGT. Here the CDR3 DNA reads TGTGCCAGCAGTGAAAATGTCGGGAGCACAGATACGCAGTATTTT. This gives the protein CASSENVGSTDTQYF.

The rearrangement joins TRBV30 to TRBJ1-4; tentatively, D is TRBD1 (6 bases). Germline V gives CDR1 GTSNPN, CDR2 SVGIG (reference sequence). V lost 4 bases and J 6 bases, leaving 12 bases between the germline ends. This CDR3 comprises 13 residues. CDR3 coding DNA: TGTGCCTGGACTACCTCAGGGGATGAAAAACTGTTTTTT. Its protein product is CAWTTSGDEKLFF.

In its sample, this clone was seen once. The chain carries TRBV7-9 and TRBJ2-1; tentatively, D is TRBD1 (6 bases). There are 15 residues in the CDR3. The V gene's germline CDR1 is SEHNR and CDR2 FQNEAQ (reference sequence). V dropped 5 bases and J dropped 4 bases, with 15 bases sitting between them. The CDR3 loop is CASSPRAGAYNEQFF. The CDR3 bases are TGTGCCAGCAGCCCGAGGGCAGGGGCGTACAATGAGCAGTTCTTC.

V and J are TRBV9 and TRBJ1-6; 7 nucleotides agree with TRBD1. The CDR3 loop spans 15 amino acids. Germline V CDR1 and CDR2: SGDLS, YYNGEE. The junction had 6 bases not matched to a gene; V was cut back by 0 bases and J by 9 bases. The CDR3 DNA follows: TGTGCCAGCAGCGTAGGGAGGACAGGTACTTCACCCCTCCACTTT. It yields the protein CASSVGRTGTSPLHF. The full variable domain, with the rest looked up from reference TRBV9 and TRBJ1-6, is DSGVTQTPKHLITATGQRVTLRCSPRSGDLSVYWYQQSLDQGLQFLIQYYNGEERAKGNILERFSAQQFPDLHSELNLSSLELGDSALYFCASSVGRTGTSPLHFGNGTRLTVT.

This clone was detected a few times. This sequence joins TRBV7-9 and TRBJ2-1, with 12 bases matching TRBD1. The CDR3 is 16 amino acids. The germline V gene encodes CDR1 SEHNR and CDR2 FQNEAQ (reference sequence). The V gene end was trimmed by 4 bases and the J gene end by 7 bases; junction bases not matched to a gene: 8. The CDR3 DNA sequence: TGTGCCAGCAGCTGGGCCCGGGACAGGGGGCGGAATGAGCAGTTCTTC. Its translation is CASSWARDRGRNEQFF.